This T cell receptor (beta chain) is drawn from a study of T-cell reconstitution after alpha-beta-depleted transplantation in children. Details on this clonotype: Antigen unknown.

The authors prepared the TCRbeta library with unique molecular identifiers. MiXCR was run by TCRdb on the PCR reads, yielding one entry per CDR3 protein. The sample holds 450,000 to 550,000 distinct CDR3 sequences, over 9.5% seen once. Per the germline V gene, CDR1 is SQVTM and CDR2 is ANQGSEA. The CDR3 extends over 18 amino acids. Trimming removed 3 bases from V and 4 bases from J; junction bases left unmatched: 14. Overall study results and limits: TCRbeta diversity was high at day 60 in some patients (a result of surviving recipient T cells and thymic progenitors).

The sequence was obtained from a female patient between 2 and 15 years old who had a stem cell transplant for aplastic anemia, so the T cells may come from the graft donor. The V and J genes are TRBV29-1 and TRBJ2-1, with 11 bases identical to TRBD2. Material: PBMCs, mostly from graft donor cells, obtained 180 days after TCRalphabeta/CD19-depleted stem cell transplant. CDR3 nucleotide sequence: TGCAGCGTTGAGTTGGTGTTTAGCGGGAGGGCCCCTTACAATGAGCAGTTCTTC. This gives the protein CSVELVFSGRAPYNEQFF.